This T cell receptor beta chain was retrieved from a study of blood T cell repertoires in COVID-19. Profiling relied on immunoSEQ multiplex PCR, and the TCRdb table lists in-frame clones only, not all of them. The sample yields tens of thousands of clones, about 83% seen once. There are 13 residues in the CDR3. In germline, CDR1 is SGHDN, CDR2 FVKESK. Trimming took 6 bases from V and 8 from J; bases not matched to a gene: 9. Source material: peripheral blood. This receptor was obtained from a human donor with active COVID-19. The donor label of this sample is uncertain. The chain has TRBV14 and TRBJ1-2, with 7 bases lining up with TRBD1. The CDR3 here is CASSLGQTMGYTF. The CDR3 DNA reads TGTGCCAGCAGTCTGGGACAGACTATGGGCTACACCTTC.